The sequence of this T cell receptor (beta chain) was determined in a study of blood T cells in healthy people across ages (dated by TCRdb to 2015 to 2017). In the study overall: In model experiments, roughly one uniquely barcoded TCR beta cDNA molecule per two T cells was captured by template switching. To track age-related changes in TCR beta repertoire diversity, the study relied on deep sequencing normalized with unique cDNA molecular identifiers. Four age groups were formed from the donors: young (average roughly 16 years), middle-aged (around 39), aged (62) and long-lived (82). Donors of different ages were randomly distributed across sequencing lanes to avoid experimental bias. For two donors (one aged 18 to 30 and one aged 80 or older), the study analyzed two additional independent replicas of 1 million unique cDNA reads from the same blood draw.

The approximately 39 donors, aged roughly 6 to 95 years, were systemically healthy Caucasian individuals from Russia. Each donor gave around 9 milliliters of peripheral blood, collected into EDTA-treated Vacutainer tubes. Ficoll-Paque density-gradient centrifugation was used to isolate PBMCs, with at least 7 million per sample. Trizol reagent was used to extract total RNA from the PBMCs, yielding at least 6 micrograms per sample. For every donor, flow cytometry on a PBMC aliquot measured the percentage of naive CD45RAhigh/CD27high T cells. What the study reported, not specific to this receptor: Total diversity estimates from one million sequenced T cells were considered lower bounds and underestimates. As age increased, observed TCR beta diversity per million T cells dropped in a roughly linear way, and a significant reduction was already evident by age 40. The CMV infection status of donors was not known, potentially confounding age-related changes in expanded clonotypes. There was a strong correlation between observed TCR beta diversity and the percentage of naive T cells measured by flow cytometry. Compared with the aged group, the long-lived group had more naive CD4+ T cells, fewer expanded clones and increased TCR diversity, a pattern suggesting age selection. Since profiling was done on bulk unsorted PBMCs, naive and antigen-experienced compartments could not be conclusively compared.

The library was prepared using 5' RACE. TCRdb shows the sequencer as Illumina HiSeq 2500. The second PCR ran for about 7 to 11 cycles and used a J-beta primer mix along with a sample-barcoded 5' primer. A template-switch 5' adaptor carrying 12 random nucleotides introduced a unique molecular identifier onto each TCR beta cDNA molecule. Each sample yielded at least 2.5 million CDR3-containing paired-end reads. All of the RNA was converted into first-strand cDNA using the Mint cDNA synthesis kit, with a TRBC-specific oligonucleotide serving as the primer. After uracil-DNA glycosylase treatment, a first 18-cycle PCR used universal primers M1SS and BC2_uni_R on all cDNA. Processing in the source paper ran as follows. Normalization of each sample was performed by random selection of 1 million high-quality reads, each carrying a distinct molecular identifier. Reads sharing molecular identifiers were discarded rather than binned into consensus sequences. CDR3 identification, clonotype clustering and error correction used MiTCR with a Q25 quality threshold and the strictest error-elimination algorithm. Lower-bound total TCR beta diversity was estimated with a nonparametric unseen species model using Euler transformation. The raw public reads went through TCRdb reprocessing: fastp at Q25, MiXCR clone calling, in-frame beta chains kept. Rows are unified per CDR3 protein, each entry keeping the most common DNA and genes. TCRdb, not the authors, supplied the V and J calls. In all, the sample holds some 690,000 distinct CDR3 sequences, and 22% of those were seen once. The ten most abundant clones make up around a fifth of the sample.

The CDR3 measures 12 amino acids from cysteine to phenylalanine. The CDR3 DNA has 36 bases and is translated from base 1. The germline V gene (reference sequence) supplies CDR1 SEHNR and CDR2 FQNEAQ. Notes on this clonotype: Its specific antigen is unknown. One junction end disagrees with the germline gene, perhaps due to a read error.

This clonotype originated in a man aged 65 to 79 in good health. Sequencing input: blood. This chain joins TRBV7-9 to TRBJ1-1; the D gene is perhaps TRBD1, on 5 matching bases. The nucleotide sequence is given as TGTGCCAGCAGTTCGGGACTGCTGGAAGCCTTCTTT. Its protein is CASSSGLLEAFF.